This T cell receptor (beta chain) was sequenced in a study of T cell repertoires in cytomegalovirus infection. General study points: The ex vivo response was dominated by HLA-C-restricted CMV-specific TCR beta clonotypes. Individuals carrying CMV plus the relevant HLA were identified by cumulative frequency of public TCR beta families.

This clonotype has ten or more counts. Its antigen is not identified. Trimming cost V 8 bases and J 5 bases, with 18 bases left between them. This CDR3 region has 15 residues. CDR1 and CDR2 from the germline V gene are SGHVS and FNYEAQ. MiXCR was run by TCRdb on the reads, yielding one entry per CDR3 protein. The sample records around 900,000 distinct CDR3 sequences, 30% to 40% being singletons. The material was cultured CD8+ T cells from PBMCs, obtained from culture after CMV antigen stimulation. V usage is TRBV7-6 and J usage is TRBJ2-2, with D maybe TRBD2 (5 bases). This clonotype was obtained from a human donor in good health (CMV status not recorded). Some clones in this sample may be carry-over from other donors' samples. The CDR3 bases are TGTGCCAGCCGCGTTGCAGCCGGGATGACCGGGGAGCTGTTTTTT. Encoded protein: CASRVAAGMTGELFF.